This T cell receptor (beta chain) is drawn from a study of CD8 T cells in ankylosing spondylitis (dated by TCRdb to the late 2010s). Concerning the study at large: The study set out to find disease-linked TCR variants by profiling T cell receptor beta repertoires in ankylosing spondylitis patients and healthy donors. The whole study cohort included 95 to 130 healthy donors and around 24 ankylosing spondylitis patients. Peripheral blood samples were taken, and synovial fluid was additionally collected from ankylosing spondylitis patients. Overall study results and their limits: The disease-linked clones were reported as significantly enriched in matched synovial fluid samples from ankylosing spondylitis patients. In peripheral blood, the disease-linked clones were found at relatively low frequencies and had a CD8+ phenotype. Some motif variants were previously reported in synovial fluid and blood of reactive arthritis patients, suggesting common disease-initiation mechanisms. A TCR beta motif of several highly homologous amino acid variants appeared characteristic of blood from ankylosing spondylitis patients.

The germline V end is reduced by 1 base and the J end by 6 bases; junction bases left unmatched: 7. The CDR3 goes from the cysteine to the phenylalanine over 15 residues. CDR3 DNA only is kept here, 45 bases in frame from base 1. According to the germline V gene (reference sequence), CDR1 reads GTSNPN and CDR2 reads SVGIG. Sequencing used an Illumina HiSeq 2500. Quantitative 5'-RACE with molecular barcodes was the method used to prepare the TCR beta libraries. The paper's data handling went like this. A new computational method based on a probabilistic model of VDJ rearrangement was used to identify disease-linked TCR variants. TCRdb reran the public reads through fastp at Q25 and MiXCR, keeping productive beta chains. Rows with a matching CDR3 protein are joined into one entry that keeps the most common DNA and genes. The V and J calls follow TCRdb's processing rather than the paper's. Across this sample there are 200,000 to 250,000 distinct CDR3 sequences, with just under 7.5% seen only once. The top ten hold more than 13% of the sample.

This clonotype appeared a few times. Its antigen is currently not known. No much larger clone exists at a distance of one base, and base qualities are not known. The receptor's source is a male donor with ankylosing spondylitis. The receptor chain draws on TRBV30 and TRBJ1-5; 9 central nucleotides agree with TRBD1. Specimen: blood, either unsorted or a sorted T cell fraction (not recorded which). The DNA is as follows: TGTGCCTGGAGTGGGAGTGACAGGGGGATTCAGCCCCAGCATTTT. It specifies CAWSGSDRGIQPQHF.